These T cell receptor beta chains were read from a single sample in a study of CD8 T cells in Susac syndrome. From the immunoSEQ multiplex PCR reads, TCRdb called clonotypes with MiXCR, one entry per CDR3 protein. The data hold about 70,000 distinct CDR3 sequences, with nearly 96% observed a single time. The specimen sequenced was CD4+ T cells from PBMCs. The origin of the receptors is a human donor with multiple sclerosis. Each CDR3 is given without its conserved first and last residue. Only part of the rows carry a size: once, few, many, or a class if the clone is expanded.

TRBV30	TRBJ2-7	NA	AWSPAEQY
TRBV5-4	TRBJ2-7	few	ASSLAGGPYEQY
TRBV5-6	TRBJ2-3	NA	ASSPGLGPTDTQY
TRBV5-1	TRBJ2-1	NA	ASSLQLAGIDYNEQF
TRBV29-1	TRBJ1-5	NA	SVLGQGGQPQH
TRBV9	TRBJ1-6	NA	ASSPRGGGGNSPLH
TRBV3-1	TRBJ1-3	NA	ASSQDTGRGGNTIY
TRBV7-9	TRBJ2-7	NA	ASSLVSGTGTPYEQY
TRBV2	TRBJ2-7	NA	ASSGGSGEEQY
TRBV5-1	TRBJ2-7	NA	ASSSLGDYEQY
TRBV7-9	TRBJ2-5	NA	AIRFGGVETQY
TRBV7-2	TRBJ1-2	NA	ASSLAPGGNYGYT
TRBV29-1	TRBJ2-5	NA	SARGERVETQY
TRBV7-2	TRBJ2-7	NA	ASSQVPEAYEQY
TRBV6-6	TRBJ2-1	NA	ASSWTQGAGNEQF
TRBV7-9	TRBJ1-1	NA	ASSSIQGNTEAF
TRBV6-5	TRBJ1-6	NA	ASRIRTEGISPLH
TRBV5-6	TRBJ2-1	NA	ASSLGPTTQF
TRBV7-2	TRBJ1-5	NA	ASSSRRSNQPQH
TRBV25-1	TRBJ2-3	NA	ASSEQGADTQY
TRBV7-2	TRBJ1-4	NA	ASSLGGNSDVEKLF
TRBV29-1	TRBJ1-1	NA	SDRTGLNTEAF
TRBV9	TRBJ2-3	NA	ASSVGTSGGADTQY
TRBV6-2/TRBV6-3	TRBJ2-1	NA	ASNREYNEQF
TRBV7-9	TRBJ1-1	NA	ASSHDAISTEAF
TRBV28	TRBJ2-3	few	ASRGGGPDTQY
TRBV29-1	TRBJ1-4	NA	SVAPGPNEKLF
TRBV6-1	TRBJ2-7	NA	ASSDQLGRYEQY
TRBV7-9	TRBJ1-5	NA	ASSTDRGTPQSGQPQH
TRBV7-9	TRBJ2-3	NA	ASSPRGWGDTQY
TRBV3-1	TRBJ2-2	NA	ASHRENTGELF
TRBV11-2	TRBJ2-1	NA	ASSPTSVSYNEQF
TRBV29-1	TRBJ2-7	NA	SVDSRQGDEQY
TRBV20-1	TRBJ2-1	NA	SARDPAGLAWVGDQF
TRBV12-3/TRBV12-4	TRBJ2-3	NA	ASSLVPPADTQY
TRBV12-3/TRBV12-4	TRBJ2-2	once	ASRAVTHVGELF
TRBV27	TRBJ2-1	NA	ASSFGQEYNEQF
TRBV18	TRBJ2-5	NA	ASSLVSRDPY
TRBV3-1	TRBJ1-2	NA	ASSQDLIEGYT
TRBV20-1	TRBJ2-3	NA	SARDLDRARDTQY
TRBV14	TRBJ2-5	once	ASSQGRHGQETQY
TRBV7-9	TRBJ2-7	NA	ASSSTGLAAYEQY
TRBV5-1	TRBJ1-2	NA	ASSDSGQGSYGYT
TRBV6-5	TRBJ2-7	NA	ASSSLRGGLEQY
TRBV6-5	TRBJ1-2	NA	ASAQAAVNYGYT
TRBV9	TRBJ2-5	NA	ASSVGGSGETQY
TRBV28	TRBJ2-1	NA	ASSPPGRIYNEQF
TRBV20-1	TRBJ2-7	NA	SARPRTSGPWGQY
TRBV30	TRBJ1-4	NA	ACSPGVANEKLF
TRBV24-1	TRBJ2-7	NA	ATIRKVLEQY
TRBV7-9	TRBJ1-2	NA	ASTVTGVHYGYT
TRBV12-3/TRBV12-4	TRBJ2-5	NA	ASGTPDRGRGETQY
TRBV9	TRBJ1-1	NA	ASSPRTGYTEAF